This section outlines one T cell receptor beta chain sequence together with its context. Original data processing: Without quality scores, immunoSEQ junctional reads could not be filtered like full-length reads. The data were produced by immunoSEQ multiplex PCR, yet TCRdb's version contains in-frame clones alone and is incomplete. V and J calls and clone size follow that table, whereas D and trimming were derived from the DNA. In the table there are about 2.1 million clones, 93% of which are singletons. This specimen belongs to a study of shared clonotypes between healthy human individuals. Naive CD8 cells were CD45RO-negative, positively selected for CCR7, excluding terminally differentiated effector memory CD45RA+ cells. All donors were Caucasian adults living in Nashville, Tennessee. This TCR was recovered from a man between 18 and 35 years old in good health. Some clones in this sample may be carry-over from other donors' samples. Sequencing used naive CD8+ T cells from PBMCs.

The CDR3 reads CASSVVAGVYNEQFF. The CDR3 DNA is TGTGCCAGCAGTGTCGTAGCGGGAGTCTACAATGAGCAGTTCTTC. This chain uses TRBV6-4 with TRBJ2-1; 9 nucleotides line up with TRBD2. Losses at the gene ends were 4 bases for V and 3 bases for J; bases not matched to a gene: 4. This CDR3 region has 15 residues. The germline V gene has CDR1 MRHNA and CDR2 SNTAGT.